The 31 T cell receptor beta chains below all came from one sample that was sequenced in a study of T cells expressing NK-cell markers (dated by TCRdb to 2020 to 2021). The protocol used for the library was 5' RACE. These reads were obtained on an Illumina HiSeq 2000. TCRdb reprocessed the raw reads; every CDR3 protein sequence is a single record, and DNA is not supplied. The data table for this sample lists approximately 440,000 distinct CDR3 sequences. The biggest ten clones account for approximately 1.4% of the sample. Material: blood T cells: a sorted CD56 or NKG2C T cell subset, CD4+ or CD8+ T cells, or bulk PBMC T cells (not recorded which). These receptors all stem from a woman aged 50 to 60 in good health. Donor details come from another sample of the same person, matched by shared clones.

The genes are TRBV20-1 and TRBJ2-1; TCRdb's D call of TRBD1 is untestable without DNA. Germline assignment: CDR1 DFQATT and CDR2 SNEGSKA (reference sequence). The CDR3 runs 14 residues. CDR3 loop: CSAVRPRGRDEQFF.

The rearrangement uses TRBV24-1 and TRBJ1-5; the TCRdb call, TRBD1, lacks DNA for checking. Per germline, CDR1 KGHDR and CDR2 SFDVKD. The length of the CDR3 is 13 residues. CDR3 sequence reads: CATSTGWNQPQHF.

The CDR3: CASSNGLLYGYTF. The chain has TRBV6-2 or TRBV6-3 and TRBJ1-2. Germline CDR1 reads MNHEY; CDR2 reads SVGEGT. The CDR3 totals 13 residues.

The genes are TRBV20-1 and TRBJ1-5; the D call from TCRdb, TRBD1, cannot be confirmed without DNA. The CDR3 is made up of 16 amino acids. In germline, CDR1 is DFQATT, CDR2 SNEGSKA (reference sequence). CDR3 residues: CSARKGQGPSNQPQHF.

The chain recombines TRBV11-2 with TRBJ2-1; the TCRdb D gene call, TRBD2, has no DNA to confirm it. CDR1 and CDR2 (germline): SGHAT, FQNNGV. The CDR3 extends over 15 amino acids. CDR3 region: CASSVLAGGNNEQFF.

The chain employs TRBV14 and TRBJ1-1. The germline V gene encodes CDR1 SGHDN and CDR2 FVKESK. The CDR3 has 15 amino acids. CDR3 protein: CASSQASAQNTEAFF.

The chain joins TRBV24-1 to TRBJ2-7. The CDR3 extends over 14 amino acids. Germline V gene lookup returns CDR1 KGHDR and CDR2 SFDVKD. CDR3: CATSDLKSGYEQYF.

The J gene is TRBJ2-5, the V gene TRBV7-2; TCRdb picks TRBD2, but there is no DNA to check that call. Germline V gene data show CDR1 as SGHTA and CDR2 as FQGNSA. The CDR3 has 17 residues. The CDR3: CASSLDGLADYQETQYF.

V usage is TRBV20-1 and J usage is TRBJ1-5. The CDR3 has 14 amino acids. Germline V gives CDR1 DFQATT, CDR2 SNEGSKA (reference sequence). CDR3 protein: CSVVHQAQNQPQHF.

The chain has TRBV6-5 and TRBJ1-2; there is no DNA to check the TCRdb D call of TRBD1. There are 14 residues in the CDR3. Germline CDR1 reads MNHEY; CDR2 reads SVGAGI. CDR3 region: CASSFGGAHYGYTF.

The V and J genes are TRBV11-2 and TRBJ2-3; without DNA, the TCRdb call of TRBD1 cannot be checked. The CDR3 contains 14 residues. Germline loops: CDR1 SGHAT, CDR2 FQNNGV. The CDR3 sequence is CASSSGITTDTQYF.

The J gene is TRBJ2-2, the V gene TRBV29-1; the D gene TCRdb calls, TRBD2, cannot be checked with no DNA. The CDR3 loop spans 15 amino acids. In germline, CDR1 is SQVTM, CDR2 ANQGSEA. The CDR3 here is CSVAPGLATTGELFF.

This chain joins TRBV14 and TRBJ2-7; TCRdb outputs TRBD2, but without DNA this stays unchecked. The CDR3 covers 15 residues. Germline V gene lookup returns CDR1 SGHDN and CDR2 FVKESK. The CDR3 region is CASSRLAGAPSEQYF.

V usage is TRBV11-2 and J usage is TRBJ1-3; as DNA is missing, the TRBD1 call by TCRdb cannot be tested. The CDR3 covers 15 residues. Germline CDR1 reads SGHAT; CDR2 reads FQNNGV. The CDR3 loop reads CASSFTGAEGNTIYF.

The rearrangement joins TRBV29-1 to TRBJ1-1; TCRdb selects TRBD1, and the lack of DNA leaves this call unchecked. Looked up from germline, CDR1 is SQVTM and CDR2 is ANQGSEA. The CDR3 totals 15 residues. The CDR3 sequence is CGSLPGQGAPTEAFF.

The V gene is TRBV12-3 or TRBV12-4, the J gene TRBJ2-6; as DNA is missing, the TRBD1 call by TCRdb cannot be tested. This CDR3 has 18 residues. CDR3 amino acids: CASSPGRVQLSGANVLTF.

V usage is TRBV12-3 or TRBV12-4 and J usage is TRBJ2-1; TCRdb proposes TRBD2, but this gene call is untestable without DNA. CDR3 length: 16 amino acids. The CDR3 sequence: CASSSTVTRGYNEQFF.

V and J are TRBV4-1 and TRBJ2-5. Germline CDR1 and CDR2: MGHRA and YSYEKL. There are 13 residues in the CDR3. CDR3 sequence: CASSQGFAETQYF.

The CDR3 reads CASSPTSVSGNTQYF. This chain connects TRBV4-1 to TRBJ2-3; TCRdb designates TRBD2, a call that cannot be tested without DNA. This CDR3 comprises 15 residues. Per germline, CDR1 MGHRA and CDR2 YSYEKL.

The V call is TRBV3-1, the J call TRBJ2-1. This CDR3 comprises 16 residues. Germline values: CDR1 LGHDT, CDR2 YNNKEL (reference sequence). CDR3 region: CASSQETPSSYNEQFF.

CDR3: CASSLALLLDNEQFF. The V and J genes are TRBV7-2 and TRBJ2-1. This CDR3 is built from 15 residues. The germline CDR1 and CDR2 sequences are SGHTA and FQGNSA.

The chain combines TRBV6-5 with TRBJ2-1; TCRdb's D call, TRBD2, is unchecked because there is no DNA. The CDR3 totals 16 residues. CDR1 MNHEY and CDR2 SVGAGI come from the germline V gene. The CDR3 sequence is CASSQARPSGSNEQFF.

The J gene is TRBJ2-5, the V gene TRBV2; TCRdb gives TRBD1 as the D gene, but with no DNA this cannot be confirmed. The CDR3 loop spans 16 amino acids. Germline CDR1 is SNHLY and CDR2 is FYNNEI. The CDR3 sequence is CASSAFRGSRQETQYF.

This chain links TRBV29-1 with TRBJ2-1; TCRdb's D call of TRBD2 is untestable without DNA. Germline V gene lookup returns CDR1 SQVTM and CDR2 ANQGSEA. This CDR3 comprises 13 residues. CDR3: CSGTLVSYNEQFF.

The CDR3 loop is CASAPGVATDTQYF. The gene calls are TRBV5-1 and TRBJ2-3; the D call of TRBD1 rests on TCRdb alone, since no DNA is present to check it. CDR1 is SGHRS, CDR2 YFSETQ, per germline. The CDR3 loop spans 14 amino acids.

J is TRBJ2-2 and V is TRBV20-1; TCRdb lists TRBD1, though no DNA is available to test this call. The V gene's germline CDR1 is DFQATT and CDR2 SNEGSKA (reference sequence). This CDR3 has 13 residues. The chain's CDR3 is CSARRSAGGELFF.

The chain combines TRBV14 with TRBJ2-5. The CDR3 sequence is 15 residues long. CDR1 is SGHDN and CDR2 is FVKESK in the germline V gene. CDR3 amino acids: CASSQGRLFQETQYF.

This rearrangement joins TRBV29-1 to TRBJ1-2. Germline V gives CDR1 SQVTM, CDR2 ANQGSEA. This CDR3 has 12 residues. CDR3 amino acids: CSVVVQNYGYTF.

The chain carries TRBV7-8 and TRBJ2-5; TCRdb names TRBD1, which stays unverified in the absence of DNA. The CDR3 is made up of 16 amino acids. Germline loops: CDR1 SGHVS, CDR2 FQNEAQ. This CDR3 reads CASSRLSRWTQETQYF.

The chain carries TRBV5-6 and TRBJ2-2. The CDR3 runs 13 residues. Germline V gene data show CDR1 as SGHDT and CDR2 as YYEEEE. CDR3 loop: CASSLGRDGELFF.

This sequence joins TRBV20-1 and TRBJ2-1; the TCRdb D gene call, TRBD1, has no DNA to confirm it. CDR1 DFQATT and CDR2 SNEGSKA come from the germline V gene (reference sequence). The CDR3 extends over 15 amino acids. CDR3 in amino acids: CSAPRSGTGTNEQFF.